The present T cell receptor beta chain was sequenced within a study of T-cell reconstitution after alpha-beta-depleted transplantation in children. Regarding the study as a whole: One year post-transplant, T-cell counts and diversity were largely derived from T cells produced anew.

The TCRbeta library was prepared with unique molecular identifiers. TCRdb redid the calling of the PCR reads with MiXCR, one entry per CDR3 protein. The table includes 400,000 to 550,000 distinct CDR3 sequences, over 9.5% detected once. Germline V gene lookup returns CDR1 MNHNY and CDR2 SVGAGI (reference sequence). The J segment lost 3 bases and the V segment lost 6 bases, leaving 2 bases of the junction unmatched. The CDR3 is 12 residues long. This clonotype showed up just once. Antigen specificity is unknown. This sequence may be a read error, since a much larger clone differs from it by one base. Sequencing was performed on PBMCs, taken before TCRalphabeta/CD19-depleted stem cell transplant. This sequence was found in a child aged 2-15 years with inherited bone marrow failure, due to receive a stem cell transplant. The chain employs TRBV6-6 and TRBJ2-7; 7 bases line up with TRBD2. CDR3 protein: CASSASGYEQYF. The CDR3 region has the DNA TGTGCCAGCAGCGCTAGCGGCTACGAGCAGTACTTC.